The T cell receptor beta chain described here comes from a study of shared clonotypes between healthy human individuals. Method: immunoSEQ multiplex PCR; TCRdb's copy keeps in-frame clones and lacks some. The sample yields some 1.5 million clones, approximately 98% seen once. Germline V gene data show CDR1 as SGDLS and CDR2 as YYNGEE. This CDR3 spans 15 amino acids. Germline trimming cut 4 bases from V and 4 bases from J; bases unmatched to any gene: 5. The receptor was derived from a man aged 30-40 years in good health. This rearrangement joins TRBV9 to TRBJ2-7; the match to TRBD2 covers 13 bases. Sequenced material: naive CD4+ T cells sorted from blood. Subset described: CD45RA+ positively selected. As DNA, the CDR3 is TGTGCCAGCAGCCTTGGACTAGCGGGAGTGTACGAGCAGTACTTC. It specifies CASSLGLAGVYEQYF.